This TCR beta chain was identified in a study of blood T cell repertoires in COVID-19. Study as a whole: COVID-19 samples from acute and convalescent phases originated in the United States, Italy and Spain.

Libraries were prepared by immunoSEQ multiplex PCR; TCRdb keeps only in-frame clonotypes and omits some of them. This table holds 100,000 or so clones, 80% found once. Sequencing was done on a sample of peripheral blood. The receptor was derived from a man between 70 and 80 years old with active or convalescent COVID-19.

CDR3 nucleotide sequence: TGTGCCACCAGTGAAGAGACAGGGGGCTCCTACAATGAGCAGTTCTTC. Its translation is CATSEETGGSYNEQFF. The rearrangement links TRBV24-1 to TRBJ2-1, with 9 bases fitting TRBD1. Trimming at V came to 4 bases and at J to 0 bases, leaving 3 bases not matched to a gene. Per the germline V gene, CDR1 is KGHDR and CDR2 is SFDVKD. This CDR3 is built from 16 residues.